Following are 14 T cell receptor beta chains from one sample sequenced in a study of blood T cell repertoires in COVID-19. Sequenced by immunoSEQ multiplex PCR; TCRdb stores in-frame clones only, minus some. The repertoire holds about 220,000 clones, with more than 65% as singletons. The sample consisted of peripheral blood. Receptor source: a woman of 80 years or more with acute or convalescent COVID-19.

This clone was counted only a few times. The J gene is TRBJ1-6, the V gene TRBV5-1; D is perhaps TRBD1 (5 bases). Germline CDR1 reads SGHRS; CDR2 reads YFSETQ. The CDR3 totals 15 residues. Trimming took 4 bases from V and 4 from J, leaving 12 bases between them. The DNA for the CDR3 is TGCGCCAGCAGCGCCTTGACAGATTATAATTCACCCCTCCACTTT. The encoded protein is CASSALTDYNSPLHF.

J is TRBJ1-1 and V is TRBV25-1; TRBD1 matches at 9 bases. Germline V gene lookup returns CDR1 MGHDK and CDR2 SYGVNS. After removal of 5 bases from V and 3 bases from J, the junction contained 7 bases not matched to a gene. The CDR3 is 15 amino acids. The DNA for the CDR3 is TGTGCCAGCAGTCCCCGGGACAGGGCGGACACTGAAGCTTTCTTT. Encoded protein: CASSPRDRADTEAFF.

The chain carries TRBV6-2 or TRBV6-3 and TRBJ1-2; a possible D gene is TRBD1 (5 bases). V shed 2 bases and J shed 4 bases, with 8 bases lying between them. This CDR3 is built from 13 residues. Germline values: CDR1 MNHEY, CDR2 SVGEGT. CDR3 residues: CASSYAGGYGYTF. The CDR3, as DNA: TGTGCCAGCAGTTACGCGGGGGGCTATGGCTACACCTTC.

The chain combines TRBV6-4 with TRBJ2-3; TRBD1 aligns across 7 bases. CDR1 is MRHNA and CDR2 is SNTAGT in the germline V gene. V was clipped by 5 bases and J by 11 bases; unmatched bases: 10. CDR3 length: 13 amino acids. The CDR3 nucleotides read TGTGCCAGCAGTCAAGAGACAGGGTCCCTGCAGTATTTT. The encoded protein is CASSQETGSLQYF.

The chain recombines TRBV28 with TRBJ2-5; D perhaps matches TRBD1 (5 bases). Trimming shortened V by 4 bases and J by 2 bases, and 11 bases separated the two germline ends. The CDR3 loop spans 14 amino acids. Per the germline V gene, CDR1 is MDHEN and CDR2 is SYDVKM. The CDR3 nucleotides are TGTGCCAGCAGTTCACCCCAGGGACAAGAGACCCAGTACTTC. Protein: CASSSPQGQETQYF.

The chain links TRBV11-2 to TRBJ1-1; 9 nucleotides line up with TRBD1. The V gene end was trimmed by 8 bases and the J gene end by 12 bases; junction bases not matched to a gene: 13. This CDR3 is built from 13 residues. CDR1 is SGHAT and CDR2 is FQNNGV in the germline V gene. The CDR3 loop reads CASGPGRDRESFF. The CDR3 bases are TGTGCCAGCGGCCCGGGCCGGGACAGGGAGTCTTTCTTT.

The V and J genes are TRBV5-1 and TRBJ1-3; a weak D match, TRBD1 (6 bases). The CDR3 is 14 residues long. From germline, CDR1 is SGHRS and CDR2 YFSETQ. Trimming cost V 0 bases and J 6 bases, with 10 bases left between them. The CDR3: CASSLGQGQNTIYF. The CDR3 DNA follows: TGCGCCAGCAGCTTGGGGCAGGGGCAAAACACCATATATTTT.

The chain carries TRBV10-3 and TRBJ2-5, with a possible D match to TRBD1 (6 bases). This CDR3 region has 14 residues. CDR1 and CDR2 from the germline V gene are ENHRY and SYGVKD. The V gene lost 6 bases and the J gene lost 5 bases, with 16 bases spanning the gap. CDR3 amino acids: CAIRREGGRETQYF. CDR3 nucleotides: TGTGCCATCAGGAGGGAAGGGGGTCGGGAGACCCAGTACTTC.

The chain carries TRBV4-3 and TRBJ1-5; D might be TRBD1 (6 bases). Germline loops: CDR1 LGHNA, CDR2 YSLEER. The CDR3 consists of 15 residues. The V end was cut by 0 bases, the J end by 3 bases, with 9 bases between. CDR3 residues: CASSQDGTNNQPQHF. The CDR3 coding sequence is TGCGCCAGCAGCCAAGATGGGACAAACAATCAGCCCCAGCATTTT.

This rearrangement joins TRBV9 to TRBJ2-1; D possibly corresponds to TRBD2 (5 bases). CDR3 length equals 13 residues. With 0 bases removed from V and 4 bases from J, the gap between germline ends came to 5 bases. Germline CDR1 reads SGDLS; CDR2 reads YYNGEE. The CDR3 sequence is CASSVAGYNEQFF. In nucleotides, the CDR3 is TGTGCCAGCAGCGTAGCGGGATACAATGAGCAGTTCTTC.

In this sample, this clone turned up a few times. V is TRBV12-3 or TRBV12-4 and J is TRBJ2-3; tentatively, D is TRBD1 (5 bases). The CDR3 sequence is 13 residues long. V was pared by 7 bases and J by 3 bases, with 11 bases between. CDR3 sequence: CASTTRVTDTQYF. As DNA, the CDR3 is TGTGCCAGCACCACCAGGGTGACAGATACGCAGTATTTT.

The chain has TRBV21-1 and TRBJ1-3; TRBD1, the D gene given by the table, was not confirmed from the DNA. TRBV21-1 is a known pseudogene. The CDR3 is 16 amino acids. DNA for the CDR3: TGTGCCAGCAGCGGTAACAGGGGAAGGTCTGGAAACACCATATATTTT. This translates into CASSGNRGRSGNTIYF.

The rearrangement uses TRBV4-1 and TRBJ1-6, with a possible D match to TRBD1 (5 bases). The CDR3 length is 15 residues. Germline lookup yields CDR1 MGHRA and CDR2 YSYEKL. Trimming took off 0 bases at V and 3 bases at J, with 6 bases between the two ends. The chain's CDR3 is CASSQETGYNSPLHF. The CDR3 DNA reads as TGCGCCAGCAGCCAAGAAACAGGCTATAATTCACCCCTCCACTTT.

This clone was found once. This chain joins TRBV12-3 or TRBV12-4 and TRBJ2-7; 9 bases match TRBD1. The CDR3 sequence is 12 residues long. J was trimmed by 8 bases and V by 6 bases; bases with no gene match: 5. The CDR3 coding sequence is TGTGCCAGCAGGGGGACAGGGCTACAGCAGTACTTC. Protein: CASRGTGLQQYF.